This TCR beta chain was found in a study of blood T cell repertoires in COVID-19. Study overall: PBMCs, B-cell-depleted T cells, or T cells provided the cDNA or gDNA that made up the material.

Profiled with immunoSEQ multiplex PCR; TCRdb holds only in-frame clones, not every one. Of around 120,000 clones in the sample, more than 90% were seen once. This clone was seen just once. The J segment lost 4 bases and the V segment lost 3 bases, leaving 3 bases of the junction unmatched. This CDR3 region has 13 residues. The germline gives CDR1 DFQATT, CDR2 SNEGSKA (reference sequence). The rearrangement joins TRBV20-1 to TRBJ2-1, with 7 bases identical to TRBD1. The TCR originated in a man aged 50 or older with active COVID-19. Source material: peripheral blood. The DNA for the CDR3 is TGCAGTGCTAGTGGGGACAGTTACAATGAGCAGTTCTTC. Amino acids: CSASGDSYNEQFF.